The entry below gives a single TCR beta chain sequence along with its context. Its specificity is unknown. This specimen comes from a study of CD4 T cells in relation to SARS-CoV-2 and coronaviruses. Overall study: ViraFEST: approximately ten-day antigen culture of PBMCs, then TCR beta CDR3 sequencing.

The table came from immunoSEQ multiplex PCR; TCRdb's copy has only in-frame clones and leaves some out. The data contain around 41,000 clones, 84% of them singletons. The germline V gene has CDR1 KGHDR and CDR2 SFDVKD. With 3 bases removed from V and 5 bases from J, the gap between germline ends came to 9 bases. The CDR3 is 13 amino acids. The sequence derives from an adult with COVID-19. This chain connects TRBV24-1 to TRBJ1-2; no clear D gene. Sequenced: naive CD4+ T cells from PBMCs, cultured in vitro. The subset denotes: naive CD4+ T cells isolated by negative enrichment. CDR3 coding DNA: TGTGCCACCAGTGATCGGGAGGTTTATGGCTACACCTTC. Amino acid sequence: CATSDREVYGYTF.